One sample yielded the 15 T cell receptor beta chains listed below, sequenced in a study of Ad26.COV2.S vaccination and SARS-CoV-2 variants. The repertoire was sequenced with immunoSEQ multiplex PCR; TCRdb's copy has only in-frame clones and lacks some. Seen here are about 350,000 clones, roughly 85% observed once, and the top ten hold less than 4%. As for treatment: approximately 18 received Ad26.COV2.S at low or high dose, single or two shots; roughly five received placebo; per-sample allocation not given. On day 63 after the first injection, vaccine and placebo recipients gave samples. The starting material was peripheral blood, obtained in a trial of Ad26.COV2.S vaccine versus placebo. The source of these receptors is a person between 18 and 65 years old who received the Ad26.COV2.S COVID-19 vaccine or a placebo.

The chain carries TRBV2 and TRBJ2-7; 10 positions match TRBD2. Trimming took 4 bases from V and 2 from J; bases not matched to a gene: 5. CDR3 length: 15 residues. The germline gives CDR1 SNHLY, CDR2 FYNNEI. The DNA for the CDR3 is TGTGCCAGCAGTGCGGAGCGGGAGGGGCCCTACGAGCAGTACTTC. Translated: CASSAEREGPYEQYF.

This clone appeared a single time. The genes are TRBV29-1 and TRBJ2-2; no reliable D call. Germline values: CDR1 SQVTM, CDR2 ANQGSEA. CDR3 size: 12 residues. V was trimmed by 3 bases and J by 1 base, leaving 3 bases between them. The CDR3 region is CSVEKNTGELFF. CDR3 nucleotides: TGCAGCGTTGAGAAGAACACCGGGGAGCTGTTTTTT.

For the CDR3, the DNA is TGCAGTGCTAGTCCCCTAGCGGGGGGGCCTTTAATGTCCCAGTACTTC. It translates to CSASPLAGGPLMSQYF. J is TRBJ2-5 and V is TRBV20-1, with 12 bases that match TRBD2. Germline V gives CDR1 DFQATT, CDR2 SNEGSKA (reference sequence). V dropped 3 bases and J dropped 9; count of bases not matched to a gene: 14. This CDR3 has 16 residues.

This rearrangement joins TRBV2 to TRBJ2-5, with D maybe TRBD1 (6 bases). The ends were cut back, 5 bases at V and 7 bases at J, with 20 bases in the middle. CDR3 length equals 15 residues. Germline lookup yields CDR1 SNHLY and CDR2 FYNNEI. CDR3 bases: TGTGCCAGCAGTCCTTGGGACAATCGAGGGGCGACCCAGTACTTC. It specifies CASSPWDNRGATQYF.

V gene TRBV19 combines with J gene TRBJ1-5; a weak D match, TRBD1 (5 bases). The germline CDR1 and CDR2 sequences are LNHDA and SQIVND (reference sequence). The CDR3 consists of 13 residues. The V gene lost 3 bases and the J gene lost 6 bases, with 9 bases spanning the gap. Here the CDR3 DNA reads TGTGCCAGTAGTATGGGGAGGGGTCAGCCCCAGCATTTT. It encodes CASSMGRGQPQHF.

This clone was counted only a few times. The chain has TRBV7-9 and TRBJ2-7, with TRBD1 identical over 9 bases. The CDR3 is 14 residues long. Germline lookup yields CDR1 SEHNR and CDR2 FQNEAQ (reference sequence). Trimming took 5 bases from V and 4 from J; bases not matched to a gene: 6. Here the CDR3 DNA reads TGTGCCAGCAGCCTCGGGACAGGGCGGTACGAGCAGTACTTC. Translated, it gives CASSLGTGRYEQYF.

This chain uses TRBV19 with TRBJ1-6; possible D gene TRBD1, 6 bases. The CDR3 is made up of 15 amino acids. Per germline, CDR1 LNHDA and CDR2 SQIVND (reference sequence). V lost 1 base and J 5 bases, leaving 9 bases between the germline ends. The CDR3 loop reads CASSIGTANNSPLHF. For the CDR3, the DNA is TGTGCCAGTAGTATAGGGACAGCGAATAATTCACCCCTCCACTTT.

DNA of the CDR3: TGTGCCAGCAGGCATCTGACAGGGGGTGTGTCTGAAGCTTTCTTT. It is translated as CASRHLTGGVSEAFF. The chain has TRBV6-5 and TRBJ1-1; 9 bases align to TRBD1. Losses at the gene ends were 6 bases for V and 6 bases for J; bases not matched to a gene: 11. The CDR3 consists of 15 residues. Germline-derived CDR1 and CDR2 are MNHEY and SVGAGI.

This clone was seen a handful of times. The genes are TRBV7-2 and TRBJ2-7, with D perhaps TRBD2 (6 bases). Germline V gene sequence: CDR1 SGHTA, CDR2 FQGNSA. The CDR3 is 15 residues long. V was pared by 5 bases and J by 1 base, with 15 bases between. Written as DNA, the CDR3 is TGTGCCAGCAGCCAGGACTGGGGAGGATCCTACGAGCAGTACTTC. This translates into CASSQDWGGSYEQYF.

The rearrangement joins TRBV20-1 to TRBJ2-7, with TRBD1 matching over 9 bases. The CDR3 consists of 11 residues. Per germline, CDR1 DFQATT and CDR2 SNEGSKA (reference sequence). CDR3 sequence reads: CSMGQGYEQYF. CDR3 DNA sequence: TGCTCTATGGGACAGGGCTACGAGCAGTACTTC.

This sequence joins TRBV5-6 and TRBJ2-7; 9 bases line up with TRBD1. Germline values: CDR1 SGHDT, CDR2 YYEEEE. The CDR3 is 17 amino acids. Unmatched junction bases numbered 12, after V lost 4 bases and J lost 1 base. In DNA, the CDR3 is TGTGCCAGCAGCGGACGACGGGACAGGGCCTATTCCTACGAGCAGTACTTC. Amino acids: CASSGRRDRAYSYEQYF.

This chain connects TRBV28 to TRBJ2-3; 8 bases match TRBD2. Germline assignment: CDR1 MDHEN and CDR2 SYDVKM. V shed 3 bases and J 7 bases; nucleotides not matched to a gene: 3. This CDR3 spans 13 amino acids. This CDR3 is CASSFSGEYTQYF. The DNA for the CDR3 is TGTGCCAGCAGTTTTAGCGGGGAATATACGCAGTATTTT.

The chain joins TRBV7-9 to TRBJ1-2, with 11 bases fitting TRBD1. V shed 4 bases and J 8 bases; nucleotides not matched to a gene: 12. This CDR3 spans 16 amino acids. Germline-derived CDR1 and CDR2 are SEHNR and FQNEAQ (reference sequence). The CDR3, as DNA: TGTGCCAGCAGCTCCTCGGGACAGGGGGACTTGGTGGGCTACACCTTC. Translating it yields CASSSSGQGDLVGYTF.

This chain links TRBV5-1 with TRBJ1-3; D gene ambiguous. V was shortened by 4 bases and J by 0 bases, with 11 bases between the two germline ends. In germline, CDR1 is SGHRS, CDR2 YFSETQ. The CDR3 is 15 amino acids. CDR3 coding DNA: TGCGCCAGCAGCCCAGGCGTGAGCTCTGGAAACACCATATATTTT. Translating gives CASSPGVSSGNTIYF.

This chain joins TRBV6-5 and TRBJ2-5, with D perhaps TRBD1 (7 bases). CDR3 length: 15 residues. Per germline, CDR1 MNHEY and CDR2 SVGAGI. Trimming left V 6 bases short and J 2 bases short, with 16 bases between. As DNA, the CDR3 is TGTGCCAGCAGCCGCGGAGGGGACAGACAAGAGACCCAGTACTTC. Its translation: CASSRGGDRQETQYF.